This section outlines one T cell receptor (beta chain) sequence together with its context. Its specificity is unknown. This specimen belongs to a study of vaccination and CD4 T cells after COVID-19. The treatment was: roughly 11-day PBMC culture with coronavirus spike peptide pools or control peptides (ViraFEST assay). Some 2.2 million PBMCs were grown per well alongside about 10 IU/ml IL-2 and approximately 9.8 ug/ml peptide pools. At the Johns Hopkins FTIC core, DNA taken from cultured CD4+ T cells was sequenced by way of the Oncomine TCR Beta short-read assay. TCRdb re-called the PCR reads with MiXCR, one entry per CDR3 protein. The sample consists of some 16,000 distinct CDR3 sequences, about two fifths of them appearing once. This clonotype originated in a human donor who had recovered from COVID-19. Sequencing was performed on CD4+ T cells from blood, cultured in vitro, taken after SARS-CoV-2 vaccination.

As DNA, the CDR3 is TGTGCCAGCAGGAAACCCCAGGGGATTCCCCGAGAGACCCAGTACTTC. It encodes CASRKPQGIPRETQYF. This chain uses TRBV6-2 or TRBV6-3 with TRBJ2-5, with a tentative D call TRBD1 (6 bases). Per the germline V gene, CDR1 is MNHEY and CDR2 is SVGEGT. There are 16 residues in the CDR3. V was pared by 6 bases and J by 4 bases, with 21 bases between.